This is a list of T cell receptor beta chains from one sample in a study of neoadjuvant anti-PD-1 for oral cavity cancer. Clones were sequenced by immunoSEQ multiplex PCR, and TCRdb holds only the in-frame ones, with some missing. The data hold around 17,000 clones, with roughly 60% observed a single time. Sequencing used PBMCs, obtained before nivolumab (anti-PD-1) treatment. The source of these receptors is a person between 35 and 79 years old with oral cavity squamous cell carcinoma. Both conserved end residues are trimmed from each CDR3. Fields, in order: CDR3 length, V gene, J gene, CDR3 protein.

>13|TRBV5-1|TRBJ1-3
ASSLDSGTGNTIY
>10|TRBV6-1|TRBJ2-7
ASSRLTYEQY
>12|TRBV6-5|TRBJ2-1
ASSYTAQYNEQF
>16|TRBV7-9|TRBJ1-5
ASGFPRDRDRYNQPQH
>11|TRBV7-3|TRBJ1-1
ASRSDRNTEAF
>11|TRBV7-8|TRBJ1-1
ASSLYRIGEAF
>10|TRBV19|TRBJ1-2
ASSTRAEGYT
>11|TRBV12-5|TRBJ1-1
ASGGQGAPEAF
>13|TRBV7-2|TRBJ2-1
ASSFLSSVHNEQF
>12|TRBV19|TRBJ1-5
ASSTTGGREPQH
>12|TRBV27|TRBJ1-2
ASSFQRGGYGYT
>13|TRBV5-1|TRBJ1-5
ASREGPASNQPQH
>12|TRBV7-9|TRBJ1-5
ASSPAGPQGPQH
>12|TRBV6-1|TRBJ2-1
ASSEAWKSGRCV
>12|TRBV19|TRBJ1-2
ASSIEQGAKGYT
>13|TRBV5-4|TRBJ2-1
ASSPDYASYNEQF
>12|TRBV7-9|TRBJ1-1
ASSPSGPGTEAF
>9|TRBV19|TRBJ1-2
ASRGADGYT
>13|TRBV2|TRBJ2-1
ASKEGDLSYNEQF
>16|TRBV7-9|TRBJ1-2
ASSPFVDGSQANYGYT
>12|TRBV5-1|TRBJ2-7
ASSEQGESYEQY
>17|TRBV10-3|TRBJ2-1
AISRAGLAEILEGNEQF
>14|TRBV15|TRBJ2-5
ATSRGGQSSVKTQY